The clone carrying this T cell receptor beta chain was picked up one time. The antigen remains unidentified. Since a much larger clone is just one base distant, this may be a read error. The V gene's germline CDR1 is SEHNR and CDR2 FQNEAQ (reference sequence). The CDR3 is made up of 14 amino acids. This sample is part of a study of response to subunit inactivated influenza vaccine. Study conclusions and caveats: T cells newly recruited by each seasonal influenza vaccination are few, the authors suggested.

TCRdb passed the RT-PCR reads through MiXCR, listing each CDR3 protein once. This table holds some 500,000 distinct CDR3 sequences, 16% found once. This chain uses TRBV7-9 with TRBJ2-5; D perhaps matches TRBD2 (7 bases). Material: CD4+ T cells sorted from PBMCs, obtained roughly 24 months after vaccination. The TCR comes from a man aged 45-69 years who received an inactivated influenza vaccine. CDR3: CASSLAGGLETQDF. The CDR3, as DNA: TGTGCCAGCAGCTTAGCGGGGGGGCTCGAGACCCAGGACTTC.